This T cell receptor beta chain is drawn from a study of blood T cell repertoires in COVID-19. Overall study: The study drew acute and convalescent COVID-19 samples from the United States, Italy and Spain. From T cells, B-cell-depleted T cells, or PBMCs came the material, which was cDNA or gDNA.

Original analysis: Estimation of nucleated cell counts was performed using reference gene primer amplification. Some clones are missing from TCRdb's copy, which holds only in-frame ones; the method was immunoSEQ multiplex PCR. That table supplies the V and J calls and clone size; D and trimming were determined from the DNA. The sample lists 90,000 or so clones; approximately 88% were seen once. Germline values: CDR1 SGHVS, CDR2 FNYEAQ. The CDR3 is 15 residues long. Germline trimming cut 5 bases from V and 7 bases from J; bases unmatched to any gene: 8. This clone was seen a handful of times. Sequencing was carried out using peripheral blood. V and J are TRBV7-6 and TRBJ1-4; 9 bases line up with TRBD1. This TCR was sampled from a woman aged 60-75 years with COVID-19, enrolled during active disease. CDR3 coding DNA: TGTGCCAGCAGCACAAGACAGGGGGGCGGTGAAAAACTGTTTTTT. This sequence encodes CASSTRQGGGEKLFF.